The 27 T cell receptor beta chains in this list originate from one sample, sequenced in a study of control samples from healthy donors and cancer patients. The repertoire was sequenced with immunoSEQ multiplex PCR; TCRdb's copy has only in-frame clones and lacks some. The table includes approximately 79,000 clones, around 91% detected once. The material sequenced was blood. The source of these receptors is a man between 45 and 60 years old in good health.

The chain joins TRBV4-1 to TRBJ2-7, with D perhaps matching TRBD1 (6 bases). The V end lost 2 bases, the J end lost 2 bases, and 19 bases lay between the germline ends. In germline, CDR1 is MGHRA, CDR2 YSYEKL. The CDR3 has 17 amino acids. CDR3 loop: CASSQTPPETGAYEQYF. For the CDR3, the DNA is TGCGCCAGCAGCCAAACACCCCCCGAGACAGGAGCCTACGAGCAGTACTTC.

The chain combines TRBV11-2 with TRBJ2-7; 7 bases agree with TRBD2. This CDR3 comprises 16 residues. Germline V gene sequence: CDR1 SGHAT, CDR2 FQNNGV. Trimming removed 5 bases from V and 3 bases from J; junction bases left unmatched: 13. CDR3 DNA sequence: TGTGCCAGCAGCCCGGTGGGAGGGATGGGGGTCTACGAGCAGTACTTC. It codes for CASSPVGGMGVYEQYF.

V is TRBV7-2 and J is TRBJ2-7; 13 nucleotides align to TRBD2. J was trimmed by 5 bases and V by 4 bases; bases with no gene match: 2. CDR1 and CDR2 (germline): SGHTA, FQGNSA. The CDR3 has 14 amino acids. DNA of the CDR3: TGTGCCAGCAGCTCCGGGACTAGCGGGGACGAGCAGTACTTC. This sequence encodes CASSSGTSGDEQYF. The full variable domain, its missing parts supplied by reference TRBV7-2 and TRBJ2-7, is GAGVSQSPSNKVTEKGKDVELRCDPISGHTALYWYRQSLGQGLEFLIYFQGNSAPDKSGLPSDRFSAERTGGSVSTLTIQRTQQEDSAVYLCASSSGTSGDEQYFGPGTRLTVT.

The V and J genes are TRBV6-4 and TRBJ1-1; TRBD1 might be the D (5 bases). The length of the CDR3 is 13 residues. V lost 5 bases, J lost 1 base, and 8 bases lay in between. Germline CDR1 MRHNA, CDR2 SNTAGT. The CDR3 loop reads CASSLTGNTEAFF. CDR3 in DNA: TGTGCCAGCAGTCTAACAGGGAACACTGAAGCTTTCTTT.

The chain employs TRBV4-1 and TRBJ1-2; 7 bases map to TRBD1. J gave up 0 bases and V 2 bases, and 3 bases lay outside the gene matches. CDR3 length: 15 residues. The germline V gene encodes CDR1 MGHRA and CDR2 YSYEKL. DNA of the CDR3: TGCGCCAGCAGCCAAAACAGGGGCCCTAACTATGGCTACACCTTC. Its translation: CASSQNRGPNYGYTF.

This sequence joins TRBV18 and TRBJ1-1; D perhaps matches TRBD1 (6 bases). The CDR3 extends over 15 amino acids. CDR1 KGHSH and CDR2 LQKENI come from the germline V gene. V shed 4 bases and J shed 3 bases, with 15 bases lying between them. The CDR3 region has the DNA TGTGCCAGCTCACTTCTACAGGGATCCGACACTGAAGCTTTCTTT. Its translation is CASSLLQGSDTEAFF.

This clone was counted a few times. The DNA of the CDR3 is TGTGCCAGCTCACCCAGCAGGTCGAACACCGGGGAGCTGTTTTTT. It translates to CASSPSRSNTGELFF. The chain combines TRBV18 with TRBJ2-2; D uncertain. Germline V lookup: CDR1 KGHSH, CDR2 LQKENI. This CDR3 is built from 15 residues. The V end lost 3 bases, the J end lost 0 bases, and 8 bases lay between the germline ends.

CDR3 sequence (DNA): TGCGCCAGCAGCCAAGAAGGACGACTAGCGGGGATAACAGATACGCAGTATTTT. Its protein is CASSQEGRLAGITDTQYF. This rearrangement joins TRBV4-1 to TRBJ2-3; 11 bases fit TRBD2. The CDR3 contains 18 residues. CDR1 is MGHRA, CDR2 YSYEKL, per germline. With V trimmed by 0 bases and J by 3 bases, 8 bases remained unmatched.

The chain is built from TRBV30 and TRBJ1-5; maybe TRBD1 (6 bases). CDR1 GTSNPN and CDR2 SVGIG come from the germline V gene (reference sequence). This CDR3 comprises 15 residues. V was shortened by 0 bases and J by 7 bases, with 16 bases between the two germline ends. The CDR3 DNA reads TGTGCCTGGAGTGTATCGGGGGGCCGGGGGCAGCCCCAGCATTTT. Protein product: CAWSVSGGRGQPQHF.

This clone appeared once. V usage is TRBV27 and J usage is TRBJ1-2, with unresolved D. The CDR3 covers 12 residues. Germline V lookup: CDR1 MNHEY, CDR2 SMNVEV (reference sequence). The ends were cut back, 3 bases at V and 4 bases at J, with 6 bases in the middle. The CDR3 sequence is CASSFRGYGYTF. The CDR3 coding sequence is TGTGCCAGCAGTTTCCGGGGCTATGGCTACACCTTC.

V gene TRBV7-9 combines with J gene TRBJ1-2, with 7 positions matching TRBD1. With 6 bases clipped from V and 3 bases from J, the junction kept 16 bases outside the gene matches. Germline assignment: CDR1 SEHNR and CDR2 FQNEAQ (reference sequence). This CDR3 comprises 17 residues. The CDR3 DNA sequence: TGTGCCAGCAGGAGTAAACTGACAGGGAGGCAGGACTATGGCTACACCTTC. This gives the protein CASRSKLTGRQDYGYTF.

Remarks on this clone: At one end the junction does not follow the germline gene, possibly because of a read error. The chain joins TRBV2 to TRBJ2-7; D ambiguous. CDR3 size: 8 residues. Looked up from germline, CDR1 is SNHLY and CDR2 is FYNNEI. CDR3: CASSDVQF. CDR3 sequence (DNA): TGTGCCAGCAGTGATGTTCAATTC.

The CDR3 nucleotides are TGTGCCAGCAGTTACTCGGACAGGCAGTCTGGCTACACCTTC. Translated, it gives CASSYSDRQSGYTF. The chain carries TRBV6-2 or TRBV6-3 and TRBJ1-2; 7 bases agree with TRBD1. Germline values: CDR1 MNHEY, CDR2 SVGEGT. Trimming cost V 0 bases and J 7 bases; bases outside gene matches: 5. This CDR3 contains 14 residues.

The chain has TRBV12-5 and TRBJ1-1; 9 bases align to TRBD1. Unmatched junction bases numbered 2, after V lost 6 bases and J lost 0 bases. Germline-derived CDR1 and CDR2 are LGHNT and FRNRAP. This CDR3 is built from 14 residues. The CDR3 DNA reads TGTGCTAGTGGGACAGGGGGGATGAACACTGAAGCTTTCTTT. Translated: CASGTGGMNTEAFF. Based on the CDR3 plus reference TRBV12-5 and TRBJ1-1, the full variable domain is DARVTQTPRHKVTEMGQEVTMRCQPILGHNTVFWYRQTMMQGLELLAYFRNRAPLDDSGMPKDRFSAEMPDATLATLKIQPSEPRDSAVYFCASGTGGMNTEAFFGQGTRLTVV.

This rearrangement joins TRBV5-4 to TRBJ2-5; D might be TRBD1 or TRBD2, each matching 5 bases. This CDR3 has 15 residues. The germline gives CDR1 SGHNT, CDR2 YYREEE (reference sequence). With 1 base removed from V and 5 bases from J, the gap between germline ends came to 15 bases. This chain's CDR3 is CASSLWGLLEETQYF. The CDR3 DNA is TGTGCCAGCAGCTTGTGGGGGTTGTTAGAGGAGACCCAGTACTTC.

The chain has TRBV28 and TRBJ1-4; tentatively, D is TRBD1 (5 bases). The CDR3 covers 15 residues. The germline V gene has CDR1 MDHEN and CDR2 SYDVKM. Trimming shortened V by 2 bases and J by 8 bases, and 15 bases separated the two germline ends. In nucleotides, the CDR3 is TGTGCCAGCAGTTTAAGTCGGGCAGGGCTGGAAAAACTGTTTTTT. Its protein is CASSLSRAGLEKLFF.

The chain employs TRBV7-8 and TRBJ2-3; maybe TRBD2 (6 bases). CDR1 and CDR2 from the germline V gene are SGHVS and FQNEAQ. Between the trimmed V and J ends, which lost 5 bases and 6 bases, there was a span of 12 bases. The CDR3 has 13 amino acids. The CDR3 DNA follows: TGTGCCAGCAGCACGGACCGGGGGGATACGCAGTATTTT. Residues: CASSTDRGDTQYF.

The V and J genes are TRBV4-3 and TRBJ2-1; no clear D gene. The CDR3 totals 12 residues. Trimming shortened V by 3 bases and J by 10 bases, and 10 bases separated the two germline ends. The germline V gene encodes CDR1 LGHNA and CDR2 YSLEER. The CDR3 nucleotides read TGCGCCAGCAGCCATATTTTCGGGGAGCAGTTCTTC. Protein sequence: CASSHIFGEQFF.

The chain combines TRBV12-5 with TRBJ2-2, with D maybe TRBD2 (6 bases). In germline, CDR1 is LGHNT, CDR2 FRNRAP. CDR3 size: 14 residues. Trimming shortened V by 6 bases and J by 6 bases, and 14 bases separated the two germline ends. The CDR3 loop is CASGPRGSSGELFF. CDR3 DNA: TGTGCTAGTGGCCCGCGGGGCTCGTCCGGGGAGCTGTTTTTT. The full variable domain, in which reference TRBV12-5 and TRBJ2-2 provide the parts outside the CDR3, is DARVTQTPRHKVTEMGQEVTMRCQPILGHNTVFWYRQTMMQGLELLAYFRNRAPLDDSGMPKDRFSAEMPDATLATLKIQPSEPRDSAVYFCASGPRGSSGELFFGEGSRLTVL.

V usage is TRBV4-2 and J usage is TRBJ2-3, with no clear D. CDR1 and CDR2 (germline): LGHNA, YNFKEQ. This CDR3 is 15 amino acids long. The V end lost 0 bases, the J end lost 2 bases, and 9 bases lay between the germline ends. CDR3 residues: CASSQERLPTDTQYF. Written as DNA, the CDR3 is TGTGCCAGCAGCCAAGAGCGGTTACCCACAGATACGCAGTATTTT.

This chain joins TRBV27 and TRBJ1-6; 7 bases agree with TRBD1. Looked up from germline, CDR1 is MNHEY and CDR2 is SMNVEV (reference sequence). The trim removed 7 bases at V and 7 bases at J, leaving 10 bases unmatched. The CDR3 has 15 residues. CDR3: CASKLGQAVNSPLHF. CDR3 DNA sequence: TGTGCCAGCAAACTCGGACAGGCGGTAAATTCACCCCTCCACTTT.

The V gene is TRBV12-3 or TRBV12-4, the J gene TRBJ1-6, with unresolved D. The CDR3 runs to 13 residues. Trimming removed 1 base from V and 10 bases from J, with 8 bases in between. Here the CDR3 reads CASSLEGQSPLHF. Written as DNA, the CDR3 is TGTGCCAGCAGTTTAGAGGGTCAATCACCCCTCCACTTT.

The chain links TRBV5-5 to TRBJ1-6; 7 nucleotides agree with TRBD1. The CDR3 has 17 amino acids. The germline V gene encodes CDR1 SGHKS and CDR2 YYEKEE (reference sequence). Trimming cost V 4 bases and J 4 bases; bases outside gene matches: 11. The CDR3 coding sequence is TGTGCCAGCAGCGAAGTAGTGGCGGGACAGTATAATTCACCCCTCCACTTT. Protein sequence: CASSEVVAGQYNSPLHF.

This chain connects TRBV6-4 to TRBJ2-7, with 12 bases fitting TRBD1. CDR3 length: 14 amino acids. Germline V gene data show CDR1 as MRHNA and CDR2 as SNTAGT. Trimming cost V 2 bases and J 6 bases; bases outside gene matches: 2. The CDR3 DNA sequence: TGTGCCAGCAGTGACGGGACAGGGGGCTCCGAGCAGTACTTC. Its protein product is CASSDGTGGSEQYF.

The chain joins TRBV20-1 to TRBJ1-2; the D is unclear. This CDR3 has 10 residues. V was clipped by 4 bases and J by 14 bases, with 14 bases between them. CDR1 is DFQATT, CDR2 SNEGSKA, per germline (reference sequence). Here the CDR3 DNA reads TGCAGTGCTACATCGACCCGTATGACCTTC. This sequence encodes CSATSTRMTF.

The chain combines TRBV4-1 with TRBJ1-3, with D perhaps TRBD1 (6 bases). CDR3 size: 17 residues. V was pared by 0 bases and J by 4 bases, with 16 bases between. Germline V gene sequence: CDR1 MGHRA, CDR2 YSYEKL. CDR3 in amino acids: CASSQDRWAGAGNTIYF. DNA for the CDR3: TGCGCCAGCAGCCAAGATCGATGGGCAGGGGCAGGAAACACCATATATTTT.

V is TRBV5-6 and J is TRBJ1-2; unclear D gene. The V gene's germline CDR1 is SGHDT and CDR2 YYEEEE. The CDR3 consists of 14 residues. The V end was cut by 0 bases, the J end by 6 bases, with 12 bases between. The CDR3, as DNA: TGTGCCAGCAGCTTGGACGTTACAGCAGATGGCTACACCTTC. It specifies CASSLDVTADGYTF.